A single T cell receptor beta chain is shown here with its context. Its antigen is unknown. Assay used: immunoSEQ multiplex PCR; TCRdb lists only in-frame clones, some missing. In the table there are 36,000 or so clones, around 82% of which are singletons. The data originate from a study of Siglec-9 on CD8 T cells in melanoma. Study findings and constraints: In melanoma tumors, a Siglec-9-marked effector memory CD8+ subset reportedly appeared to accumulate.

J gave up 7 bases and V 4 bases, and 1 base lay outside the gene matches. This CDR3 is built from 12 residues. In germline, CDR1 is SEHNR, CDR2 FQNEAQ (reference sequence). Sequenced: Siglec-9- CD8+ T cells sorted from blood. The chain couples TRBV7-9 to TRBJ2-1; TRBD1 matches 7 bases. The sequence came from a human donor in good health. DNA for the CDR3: TGTGCCAGCAGCTACAGGGGTAATGAGCAGTTCTTC. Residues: CASSYRGNEQFF.